A selection of T cell receptor beta chains follows, all from one sample in a study of shared T cell receptors in the human thymus. TCRdb keeps only in-frame clones here, not all; method: immunoSEQ multiplex PCR. The repertoire holds 600,000 or so clones, with about 90% as singletons. In addition, the sample was reused for a study of human thymus T cells.

The sequencing sample was made of thymocytes. These receptors were obtained from a boy less than two years old with a congenital heart defect. Each CDR3 is given with its conserved first and last residue. D genes are given only for firm matches.

>16|TRBD2|TRBV7-3|TRBJ2-3
CASSLRPGGGRDTQYF
>16|.|TRBV7-2|TRBJ2-6
CASSRPIHRAANVLTF
>17|TRBD2|TRBV28|TRBJ2-7
CASSLSQTSRNRYEQYF
>13|.|TRBV27|TRBJ1-1
CASSLFRNTEAFF
>16|TRBD2|TRBV7-9|TRBJ2-7
CASSHPAGLAGVEQYF
>12|TRBD1|TRBV29-1|TRBJ2-5
CSVRQGQETQYF
>17|TRBD1|TRBV4-1|TRBJ1-5
CASSQADPYTGDQPQHF
>15|TRBD1|TRBV27|TRBJ2-7
CASSLMGQGSYEQYF
>14|.|TRBV30|TRBJ1-4
CAWSVTGIGEKLFF
>13|TRBD1|TRBV19|TRBJ2-7
CASSRDREHEQYF
>16|.|TRBV6-5|TRBJ1-6
CASSFGGGSYNSPLHF
>14|.|TRBV4-2|TRBJ1-1
CASSQGSRPGEAFF
>16|TRBD1|TRBV28|TRBJ2-4
CASSRRDRGTKNIQYF
>16|TRBD1|TRBV7-2|TRBJ1-5
CASSLATGTSNQPQHF
>16|.|TRBV19|TRBJ1-1
CASSIDLGGQDTEAFF
>17|.|TRBV4-1|TRBJ1-1
CASSHPRAGGTNTEAFF
>15|TRBD1|TRBV28|TRBJ1-6
CASTGTGPNNSPLHF
>16|TRBD1|TRBV19|TRBJ1-4
CATSGGARGLNEKLFF
>14|TRBD2|TRBV18|TRBJ2-7
CASSPPSGIGEQYF
>11|TRBD2|TRBV20-1|TRBJ2-7
CSAQTSHEQYF
>17|TRBD1|TRBV10-3|TRBJ1-1
CAISGGSGTGLNTEAFF
>12|.|TRBV4-1|TRBJ2-1
CASSHPGDEQFF
>17|.|TRBV9|TRBJ2-3
CASSANALVLFTDTQYF
>15|.|TRBV10-3|TRBJ1-2
CAIREAEGPRYGYTF
>16|.|TRBV5-6|TRBJ1-1
CASSLGTGKRGTEAFF
>15|TRBD1|TRBV6-5|TRBJ1-2
CASSLNLTGTYGYTF
>15|TRBD2|TRBV7-2|TRBJ2-3
CASSLVNGRTDTQYF
>21|.|TRBV4-1|TRBJ2-3
CASSQPQIGTSFPISTDTQYF
>16|.|TRBV5-6|TRBJ2-2
CASSYARDMNTGELFF
>13|.|TRBV12-5|TRBJ1-2
CASGLGGASGYTF
>14|.|TRBV7-2|TRBJ1-2
CASRGRVLNYGYTF
>15|TRBD2|TRBV28|TRBJ2-5
CASSPGLADQETQYF
>12|.|TRBV5-1|TRBJ2-3
CASSLARGTQYF
>14|.|TRBV11-1|TRBJ1-1
CASSTTDRTPEAFF
>14|.|TRBV7-6|TRBJ2-7
CASSLGGQGGEQYF
>15|TRBD2|TRBV9|TRBJ2-5
CASSSRGDYVETQYF
>17|TRBD1|TRBV2|TRBJ1-6
CASSVPVRQGYNSPLHF
>14|.|TRBV4-2|TRBJ1-2
CASSQDVRSYGYTF
>18|TRBD1|TRBV12-5|TRBJ2-7
CASGLATYGQGGPYEQYF
>17|.|TRBV1|TRBJ2-7
CTSSQRPQAASSREQYF
>19|TRBD1|TRBV7-2|TRBJ2-7
CASSLKSRGLIGTGKEQYF
>17|TRBD1|TRBV18|TRBJ1-1
CASSPHENGQGNTEAFF
>15|.|TRBV4-3|TRBJ1-3
CASRRSDDSGNTIYF
>8|.|TRBV11-2|TRBJ2-7
CASSLNNF
>16|.|TRBV4-3|TRBJ2-7
CASSQARRQVHYEQYF
>14|TRBD1|TRBV10-3|TRBJ2-7
CAISETNRGHEQYF
>13|.|TRBV29-1|TRBJ1-3
CSVDKGLRNTIYF
>17|.|TRBV30|TRBJ1-2
CAWTLREFGREREGYTF
>15|.|TRBV6-5|TRBJ2-7
CASRPTDSYSYEQYF
>18|TRBD2|TRBV5-1|TRBJ2-1
CASSPLTLTSGRGNEQFF
>15|.|TRBV10-3|TRBJ1-5
CAISQTGHVNQPQHF
>16|TRBD2|TRBV5-1|TRBJ2-4
CASTLDGTSEQNIQYF
>15|TRBD1|TRBV19|TRBJ2-2
CASMRLQGGTGELFF
>15|.|TRBV19|TRBJ1-1
CASSIGQILNTEAFF
>16|TRBD1|TRBV10-3|TRBJ2-7
CAISESGTGGALEQYF
>21|TRBD1|TRBV2|TRBJ1-1
CASRTWVKKDRGLSPNTEAFF
>15|.|TRBV2|TRBJ1-3
CASSESGGLGNTIYF
>16|.|TRBV25-1|TRBJ1-5
CASSDGEGVGNQPQHF
>17|TRBD2|TRBV11-2|TRBJ2-7
CASSQLTSGSWSYEQYF